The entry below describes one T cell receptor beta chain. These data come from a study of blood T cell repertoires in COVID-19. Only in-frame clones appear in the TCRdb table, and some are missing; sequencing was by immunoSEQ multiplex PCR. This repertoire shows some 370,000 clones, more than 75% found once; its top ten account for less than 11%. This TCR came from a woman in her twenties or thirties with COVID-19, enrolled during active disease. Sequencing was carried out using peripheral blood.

The DNA for the CDR3 is TGTGCCACCAGCAGAGGGGGAGACGTAACCTACGAGCAGTACTTC. Encoded protein: CATSRGGDVTYEQYF. The V gene is TRBV15, the J gene TRBJ2-7, with a tentative D call TRBD2 (5 bases). This CDR3 comprises 15 residues. The germline V gene has CDR1 LNHNV and CDR2 YYDKDF (reference sequence). V was trimmed by 1 base and J by 2 bases, leaving 12 bases between them.